This T cell receptor beta chain appears in the sequencing data of a study of T-cell memory formation after mild COVID-19. V lost 0 bases and J 0 bases, leaving 12 bases between the germline ends. Germline V gives CDR1 DFQATT, CDR2 SNEGSKA (reference sequence). This CDR3 is 15 amino acids long. TCRdb called the 5' RACE reads again in MiXCR, with one record for every CDR3 protein. The table has 540,000 or so distinct CDR3 sequences, 20% seen once; the top ten hold approximately 13%. Sequenced sample: PBMCs or a T cell subset sorted from them (not recorded which). This TCR derives from an adult woman who had mild COVID-19 (a few samples of this study predate the infection). Cell type and time point are not known. The J gene is TRBJ2-7, the V gene TRBV20-1, with D tentatively TRBD1 (6 bases). The CDR3 nucleotides are TGCAGTGCTAGAGATTTGAGGGGGTTCTCCTACGAGCAGTACTTC. Encoded protein: CSARDLRGFSYEQYF.